This T cell receptor beta chain comes out of a study of blood T cell repertoires in COVID-19. Study details: The samples span acute and convalescent COVID-19 from the United States, Italy and Spain. Sources were T cells, B-cell-depleted T cells, or PBMCs; the material itself was cDNA or gDNA.

V lost 0 bases and J 0 bases, leaving 12 bases between the germline ends. This CDR3 is built from 17 residues. Germline CDR1 and CDR2: SGHAT and FQNNGV. The data were produced by immunoSEQ multiplex PCR, yet TCRdb's version contains in-frame clones alone and is incomplete. The sample comprises about 100,000 clones, roughly 80% of which are singletons, and 8% to 9% rests with the top ten. This sequence originates from a man aged 45-65 years who had recovered from COVID-19. The J gene is TRBJ2-1, the V gene TRBV11-2, with D perhaps TRBD2 (6 bases). Sequenced material: peripheral blood. CDR3 protein: CASSLEGGLSSYNEQFF. The CDR3 DNA reads TGTGCCAGCAGCTTAGAGGGGGGACTTAGCTCCTACAATGAGCAGTTCTTC.